This T cell receptor (beta chain) comes out of a study of CD8+ T cells in alopecia areata. Study context: People stayed on tofacitinib for 6 to 18 months, then stopped the drug for 6 months.

In each case, RNA was isolated and then reverse transcribed into cDNA as the sequencing template. Generated by immunoSEQ multiplex PCR, the TCRdb table keeps only in-frame clones and is missing some. Here the sample spans 200,000 to 250,000 clones, 57% being singletons. CDR1 SQVTM and CDR2 ANQGSEA come from the germline V gene. V lost 5 bases and J lost 0; bases outside the gene matches: 6. The CDR3 length is 15 residues. The chain combines TRBV29-1 with TRBJ2-2; 7 bases agree with TRBD1. This clonotype originated in a human donor with alopecia areata. The sequencing used CD4+ T cells sorted from blood, collected at week 0. The CDR3: CSVNSGGSNTGELFF. In nucleotides, the CDR3 is TGCAGCGTTAACTCAGGGGGTTCGAACACCGGGGAGCTGTTTTTT.